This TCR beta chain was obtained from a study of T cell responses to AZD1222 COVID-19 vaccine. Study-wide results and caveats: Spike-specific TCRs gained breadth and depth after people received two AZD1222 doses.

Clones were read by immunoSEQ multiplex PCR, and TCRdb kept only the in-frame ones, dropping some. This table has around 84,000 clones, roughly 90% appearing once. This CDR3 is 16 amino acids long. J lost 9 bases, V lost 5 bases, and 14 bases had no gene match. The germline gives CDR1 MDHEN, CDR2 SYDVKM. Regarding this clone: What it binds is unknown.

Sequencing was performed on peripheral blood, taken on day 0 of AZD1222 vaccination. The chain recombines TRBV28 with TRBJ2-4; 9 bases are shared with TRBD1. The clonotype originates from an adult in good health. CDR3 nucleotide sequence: TGTGCCAGCAGTACCCGCCGGGACAGGGTTCGGGGCATTCAGTACTTC. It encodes CASSTRRDRVRGIQYF.